These 12 T cell receptor beta chains were all obtained from the same sample, sequenced in a study of cytomegalovirus exposure and HLA in healthy donors. Both 60 Vbeta primers and 13 Jbeta primers went into the PCR. The method was immunoSEQ multiplex PCR; TCRdb's version includes in-frame clones alone and lacks a portion of them. The sample lists roughly 150,000 clones; roughly four fifths were seen once. The sequenced sample consisted of PBMCs. These TCRs come from a male donor in good health and CMV-seropositive.

J is TRBJ1-1 and V is TRBV10-3; D ambiguous. Trimming removed 6 bases from V and 0 bases from J, with 11 bases in between. The germline CDR1 and CDR2 sequences are ENHRY and SYGVKD. The CDR3 contains 14 residues. CDR3 sequence (DNA): TGTGCCATCAGCCACGGGTCCCTGAACACTGAAGCTTTCTTT. As protein: CAISHGSLNTEAFF.

This clone was picked up a small number of times. The V gene is TRBV30, the J gene TRBJ2-1, with TRBD1 matching 7 bases. The CDR3 runs to 13 residues. Trimming took 2 bases from V and 10 from J; bases not matched to a gene: 8. The germline V gene has CDR1 GTSNPN and CDR2 SVGIG (reference sequence). The CDR3 DNA reads as TGTGCCTGGAGTCTAGGGGGCTACCCCGAGCAGTTCTTC. Translated, it gives CAWSLGGYPEQFF. The entire variable domain, with the rest obtained from reference TRBV30 and TRBJ2-1, is as follows: SQTIHQWPATLVQPVGSPLSLECTVEGTSNPNLYWYRQAAGRGLQLLFYSVGIGQISSEVPQNLSASRPQDRQFILSSKKLLLSDSGFYLCAWSLGGYPEQFFGPGTRLTVL.

As regards this clone: Germline is not matched at one junction end, which may reflect a read error. The chain is built from TRBV6-5 and TRBJ2-6, with no clear D. The CDR3 loop spans 12 amino acids. The germline CDR1 and CDR2 sequences are MNHEY and SVGAGI. CDR3 nucleotide sequence: TGTGCCAGCATGTCTGAGGCCAACGGCCTGACTTTC. Residues: CASMSEANGLTF.

The chain couples TRBV7-2 to TRBJ2-7; D perhaps matches TRBD2 (6 bases). The CDR3 spans 14 residues. The V and J ends lost 0 bases and 3 bases respectively, with 9 bases between them. Germline CDR1 reads SGHTA; CDR2 reads FQGNSA. The CDR3 DNA follows: TGTGCCAGCAGCTTAGCCTCCGGGAGCTACGAGCAGTACTTC. The encoded protein is CASSLASGSYEQYF.

The rearrangement links TRBV28 to TRBJ1-2; maybe TRBD1 (6 bases). Between the trimmed V and J ends, which lost 1 base and 8 bases, there was a span of 11 bases. The CDR3 length is 13 residues. Per germline, CDR1 MDHEN and CDR2 SYDVKM. The CDR3 protein is CASSLYRVRGYTF. CDR3 nucleotides: TGTGCCAGCAGTTTATACAGGGTCAGAGGCTACACCTTC.

The chain couples TRBV27 to TRBJ2-1, with no clear D. This CDR3 contains 15 residues. CDR1 and CDR2 from the germline V gene are MNHEY and SMNVEV (reference sequence). V lost 5 bases to trimming and J lost 0 bases, with 11 bases between them. CDR3 nucleotide sequence: TGTGCCAGCAGTCCGCGCTCTAGCTCCTACAATGAGCAGTTCTTC. It is translated as CASSPRSSSYNEQFF.

The chain carries TRBV6-1 and TRBJ2-5; TRBD2 agrees at 13 bases. The J call is doubtful: the DNA matches TRBJ2-7 better. The CDR3 is 14 amino acids. CDR1 and CDR2 from the germline V gene are MNHNS and SASEGT. The CDR3 sequence: CASSGLAGGHEQYF. The CDR3 DNA follows: TGTGCCAGCAGTGGACTAGCGGGGGGCCACGAGCAGTACTTC.

The gene calls are TRBV5-6 and TRBJ2-7; 13 nucleotides match TRBD2. V gave up 3 bases and J gave up 3 bases; unmatched junction bases: 0. This CDR3 has 14 amino acids. Germline assignment: CDR1 SGHDT and CDR2 YYEEEE. In DNA, the CDR3 is TGTGCCAGCAGCTGGACTAGCGGGAGCTACGAGCAGTACTTC. This sequence encodes CASSWTSGSYEQYF.

The genes are TRBV5-5 and TRBJ1-4, with TRBD1 as a possible D gene (5 bases). Trimming cost V 2 bases and J 3 bases, with 14 bases left between them. Per germline, CDR1 SGHKS and CDR2 YYEKEE (reference sequence). The CDR3 loop spans 16 amino acids. The CDR3, as DNA: TGTGCCAGCAGCTTCTTTGTTTCCAGGGCTAATGAAAAACTGTTTTTT. Residues: CASSFFVSRANEKLFF. Full variable domain (missing parts from reference TRBV5-5 and TRBJ1-4): DAGVTQSPTHLIKTRGQQVTLRCSPISGHKSVSWYQQVLGQGPQFIFQYYEKEERGRGNFPDRFSARQFPNYSSELNVNALLLGDSALYLCASSFFVSRANEKLFFGSGTQLSVL.

V and J are TRBV5-4 and TRBJ2-2, with D hard to call. V shed 0 bases and J shed 0 bases, with 6 bases lying between them. Germline V lookup: CDR1 SGHNT, CDR2 YYREEE (reference sequence). The CDR3 has 15 residues. CDR3 DNA: TGTGCCAGCAGCTTGGGCAGGCCGAACACCGGGGAGCTGTTTTTT. Protein sequence: CASSLGRPNTGELFF. Based on the CDR3 plus reference TRBV5-4 and TRBJ2-2, the full variable domain is ETGVTQSPTHLIKTRGQQVTLRCSSQSGHNTVSWYQQALGQGPQFIFQYYREEENGRGNFPPRFSGLQFPNYSSELNVNALELDDSALYLCASSLGRPNTGELFFGEGSRLTVL.

The chain is built from TRBV30 and TRBJ1-2; D not certain. V lost 2 bases and J lost 6, with 16 bases in between. Germline CDR1 reads GTSNPN; CDR2 reads SVGIG (reference sequence). This CDR3 spans 14 amino acids. For the CDR3, the DNA is TGTGCCTGGAGTACAATTCTGGCCCAGGATGGCTACACCTTC. Encoded protein: CAWSTILAQDGYTF.

This chain joins TRBV5-4 and TRBJ1-2; 7 bases are shared with TRBD1. The V and J ends lost 0 bases and 4 bases, in that order; junction bases with no gene match: 0. This CDR3 is built from 13 residues. The germline CDR1 and CDR2 sequences are SGHNT and YYREEE (reference sequence). The CDR3, as DNA: TGTGCCAGCAGCTTGGACAGGGGCTATGGCTACACCTTC. Its protein product is CASSLDRGYGYTF. Together with reference TRBV5-4 and TRBJ1-2, the CDR3 gives the full variable domain: ETGVTQSPTHLIKTRGQQVTLRCSSQSGHNTVSWYQQALGQGPQFIFQYYREEENGRGNFPPRFSGLQFPNYSSELNVNALELDDSALYLCASSLDRGYGYTFGSGTRLTVV.